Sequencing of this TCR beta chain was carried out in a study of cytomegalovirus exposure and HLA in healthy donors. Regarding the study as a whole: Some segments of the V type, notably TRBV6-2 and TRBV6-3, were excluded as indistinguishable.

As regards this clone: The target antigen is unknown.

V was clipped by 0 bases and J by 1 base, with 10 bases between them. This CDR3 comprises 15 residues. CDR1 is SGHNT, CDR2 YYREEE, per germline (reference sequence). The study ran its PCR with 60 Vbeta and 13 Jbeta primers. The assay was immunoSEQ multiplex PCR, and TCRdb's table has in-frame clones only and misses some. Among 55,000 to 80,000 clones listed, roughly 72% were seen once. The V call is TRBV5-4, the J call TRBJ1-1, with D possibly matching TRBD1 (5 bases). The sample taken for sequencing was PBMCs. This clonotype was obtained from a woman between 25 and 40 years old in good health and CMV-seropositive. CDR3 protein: CASSLVGPGNTEAFF. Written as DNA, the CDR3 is TGTGCCAGCAGCTTGGTGGGGCCTGGGAACACTGAAGCTTTCTTT.